Given below is one T cell receptor beta chain in context. Trimming took 3 bases from V and 6 from J; bases not matched to a gene: 15. Germline V CDR1 and CDR2: KGHSH, LQKENI. This CDR3 comprises 17 residues. In Cohort 3, a recovered donor had either two negative PCRs, clearance, or symptom resolution. The sample originates from a study of blood T cell repertoires in COVID-19. Across the study: Samples taken during acute and convalescent COVID-19 were collected in the United States, Italy and Spain. The analysed material was cDNA or gDNA that came from T cells, B-cell-depleted T cells, or PBMCs.

TCRdb keeps only in-frame clones here, not all; method: immunoSEQ multiplex PCR. This sample has more than 200,000 clones, with 70% to 90% found just once. The genes are TRBV18 and TRBJ1-1; TRBD1 agrees at 8 bases. The sequence was obtained from a man younger than 40 who had recovered from COVID-19. Sequenced: PBMCs or T cells enriched from blood (not recorded which). The CDR3 reads CASSPATYGTGQAEAFF. CDR3 nucleotide sequence: TGTGCCAGCTCACCGGCCACGTACGGGACAGGACAAGCTGAAGCTTTCTTT. Drawing the rest from reference TRBV18 and TRBJ1-1, the complete variable domain is NAGVMQNPRHLVRRRGQEARLRCSPMKGHSHVYWYRQLPEEGLKFMVYLQKENIIDESGMPKERFSAEFPKEGPSILRIQQVVRGDSAAYFCASSPATYGTGQAEAFFGQGTRLTVV.